One sample yielded the 15 T cell receptor beta chains listed below, sequenced in a study of T cell responses to AZD1222 COVID-19 vaccine. Measured with immunoSEQ multiplex PCR; TCRdb has only the in-frame clones, and not every one. Here the sample spans more than 100,000 clones, 70% to 85% being singletons. The input for sequencing was peripheral blood, taken on day 0 of AZD1222 vaccination. All receptors derive from an adult in good health.

This chain links TRBV7-2 with TRBJ2-3, with 7 bases identical to TRBD1. Trimming took 4 bases from V and 1 from J; bases not matched to a gene: 5. CDR1 is SGHTA and CDR2 is FQGNSA in the germline V gene. This CDR3 is built from 15 residues. The CDR3 is CASSSQGSGTDTQYF. The CDR3 DNA sequence: TGTGCCAGCAGCTCACAGGGGTCTGGCACAGATACGCAGTATTTT.

This clone appeared a few times. The chain has TRBV7-3 and TRBJ1-5; D gene unclear. Germline V gene sequence: CDR1 SGHTA, CDR2 FQGTGA. This CDR3 has 13 amino acids. Trimming took 5 bases from V and 2 from J, leaving 7 bases between them. The CDR3 bases are TGTGCCAGCAGCCCCTCAGGCAATCAGCCCCAGCATTTT. Amino acids: CASSPSGNQPQHF.

The chain links TRBV20-1 to TRBJ1-2; no reliable D call. The CDR3 spans 11 residues. V was shortened by 6 bases and J by 5 bases, with 10 bases between the two germline ends. Germline V gene sequence: CDR1 DFQATT, CDR2 SNEGSKA (reference sequence). Written as DNA, the CDR3 is TGCAGTGCGAACACTCTTTATGGCTACACCTTC. Its translation is CSANTLYGYTF.

This chain links TRBV11-3 with TRBJ2-3; D is undetermined. Germline V gene lookup returns CDR1 SGHNT and CDR2 YENEEA. Trimming shortened V by 5 bases and J by 5 bases, and 14 bases separated the two germline ends. The CDR3 spans 14 residues. The CDR3 region is CASSDRRAGDTQYF. In DNA form, the CDR3 reads TGTGCCAGCAGCGACCGAAGGGCTGGAGATACGCAGTATTTT.

V gene TRBV19 combines with J gene TRBJ2-7; D might be TRBD1 (6 bases). The length of the CDR3 is 14 residues. Germline loops: CDR1 LNHDA, CDR2 SQIVND (reference sequence). Trimming took off 10 bases at V and 7 bases at J, with 23 bases between the two ends. The CDR3 loop is CATSEPGQVFEQYF. CDR3 coding DNA: TGTGCCACCTCAGAACCGGGACAAGTTTTTGAGCAGTACTTC.

The gene calls are TRBV19 and TRBJ1-5; no reliable D call. The CDR3 extends over 12 amino acids. From germline, CDR1 is LNHDA and CDR2 SQIVND (reference sequence). V was shortened by 7 bases and J by 7 bases, with 11 bases between the two germline ends. The CDR3 DNA sequence: TGTGCCAGTACTAAACATGGGCAGCCCCAGCATTTT. This translates into CASTKHGQPQHF.

This rearrangement joins TRBV15 to TRBJ1-1, with D uncertain. The CDR3 sequence is 16 residues long. Between the trimmed V and J ends, which lost 1 base and 3 bases, there was a span of 15 bases. CDR1 and CDR2 (germline): LNHNV, YYDKDF (reference sequence). The CDR3 DNA reads as TGTGCCACCAGCAGAGCCCTTATGCGGACGGACACTGAAGCTTTCTTT. Its translation: CATSRALMRTDTEAFF.

The chain couples TRBV27 to TRBJ1-3; weak D call: TRBD1 (6 bases). Germline CDR1 reads MNHEY; CDR2 reads SMNVEV (reference sequence). The ends were cut back, 4 bases at V and 2 bases at J, with 15 bases in the middle. This CDR3 contains 16 residues. The CDR3 DNA is TGTGCCAGCAGTTCCTCCGGGACACTAACTGGAAACACCATATATTTT. It translates to CASSSSGTLTGNTIYF.

J is TRBJ1-1 and V is TRBV9, with 9 nucleotides matching TRBD1. The CDR3 is 15 amino acids. The trim removed 4 bases at V and 4 bases at J, leaving 8 bases unmatched. From germline, CDR1 is SGDLS and CDR2 YYNGEE. The CDR3 region has the DNA TGTGCCAGCAGCTCCTCGGACAGGGGCGGCACTGAAGCTTTCTTT. Encoded protein: CASSSSDRGGTEAFF.

V gene TRBV5-5 combines with J gene TRBJ1-4, with 8 positions matching TRBD1. The CDR3 is made up of 15 amino acids. CDR1 SGHKS and CDR2 YYEKEE come from the germline V gene (reference sequence). With 2 bases clipped from V and 8 bases from J, the junction kept 8 bases outside the gene matches. The CDR3 DNA is TGTGCCAGCAGCTTATCCGGGACAGGCGGGGAAAAACTGTTTTTT. It codes for CASSLSGTGGEKLFF.

The V and J genes are TRBV19 and TRBJ1-5; tentative D call: TRBD1 (5 bases). Trimming left V 4 bases short and J 7 bases short, with 23 bases between. Germline V gene lookup returns CDR1 LNHDA and CDR2 SQIVND (reference sequence). CDR3 length equals 17 residues. The CDR3 nucleotides read TGTGCCAGTAGTACCGCCGGCGGGGGAGACCACGGGCAGCCCCAGCATTTT. It codes for CASSTAGGGDHGQPQHF.

The V and J genes are TRBV6-4 and TRBJ2-5, with 7 bases lining up with TRBD2. The germline V gene has CDR1 MRHNA and CDR2 SNTAGT. This CDR3 comprises 13 residues. V lost 3 bases to trimming and J lost 5 bases; unmatched junction nucleotides: 3. DNA for the CDR3: TGTGCCAGCAGTGAAGGGACTACGGAGACCCAGTACTTC. This translates into CASSEGTTETQYF.

The table lists this clone with a count of one. The V gene is TRBV18, the J gene TRBJ2-7; 9 bases fit TRBD1. After removal of 4 bases from V and 4 bases from J, the junction contained 5 bases not matched to a gene. The CDR3 runs to 14 residues. The germline V gene has CDR1 KGHSH and CDR2 LQKENI. The CDR3 reads CASSQGTGTYEQYF. As DNA, the CDR3 is TGTGCCAGCTCACAGGGGACAGGGACGTACGAGCAGTACTTC.

The rearrangement uses TRBV5-4 and TRBJ2-1, with D possibly being TRBD1 (6 bases). With 6 bases removed from V and 4 bases from J, the gap between germline ends came to 11 bases. The CDR3 sequence is 13 residues long. The germline V gene encodes CDR1 SGHNT and CDR2 YYREEE (reference sequence). The CDR3 region has the DNA TGTGCCAGCAACCCCGGACAGTACAATGAGCAGTTCTTC. Protein product: CASNPGQYNEQFF.

The chain joins TRBV6-5 to TRBJ1-1; D may be TRBD1 (5 bases). The germline gives CDR1 MNHEY, CDR2 SVGAGI. CDR3 length equals 14 residues. Trimming took 6 bases from V and 2 from J, leaving 13 bases between them. CDR3 nucleotide sequence: TGTGCCAGCAGAAGGGTGGGGGGAAACACTGAAGCTTTCTTT. This sequence encodes CASRRVGGNTEAFF.